The next 11 T cell receptor beta chains were all read from a single sample in a study of blood T cells in healthy people across ages. With a J-beta primer mix and a sample-barcoded 5' primer, a second PCR ran 7 to 11 cycles. MiXCR, run by TCRdb on the 5' RACE reads, gives a single entry per CDR3 protein. The data contain 1.5 million to 2 million distinct CDR3 sequences, almost 35% of them singletons. Sample: blood. The receptors shown here come from a woman in her twenties or thirties in good health.

The V call is TRBV27, the J call TRBJ2-3, with D possibly called TRBD1 or TRBD2 (6 bases each). This CDR3 has 15 residues. The germline V and J ends were trimmed by 5 bases and 7 bases, with 19 bases remaining between them. The germline CDR1 and CDR2 sequences are MNHEY and SMNVEV (reference sequence). Here the CDR3 DNA reads TGTGCCAGCAGTCCCGGGGGCAGGGAGGCAAATACGCAGTATTTT. Translation: CASSPGGREANTQYF.

J is TRBJ2-6 and V is TRBV24-1; perhaps TRBD1 as D (6 bases). Germline V gene data show CDR1 as KGHDR and CDR2 as SFDVKD. Trimming removed 5 bases at V and 0 bases at J, with 13 bases between. The CDR3 totals 17 residues. CDR3 bases: TGTGCCACCAGTGGAGACAGGAGGAGCTCTGGGGCCAACGTCCTGACTTTC. It specifies CATSGDRRSSGANVLTF.

The CDR3 region is CASSAAPTGSSYNEQFF. In DNA form, the CDR3 reads TGTGCCAGCAGCGCCGCCCCGACGGGTAGCTCCTACAATGAGCAGTTCTTC. The rearrangement uses TRBV7-2 and TRBJ2-1; no reliable D call. The CDR3 extends over 17 amino acids. CDR1 is SGHTA and CDR2 is FQGNSA in the germline V gene. V shed 5 bases and J shed 0 bases, with 17 bases lying between them.

In the case of this clonotype: An end of the junction differs from the germline gene, which may be a read error. This CDR3 is CVSSPRTSQRFSYNEQFF. The CDR3 bases are TGTGTCAGCAGCCCCAGGACTAGCCAGAGATTTTCCTACAATGAGCAGTTCTTC. The rearrangement joins TRBV7-9 to TRBJ2-1, with 8 bases lining up with TRBD2. The CDR3 is made up of 18 amino acids. Per germline, CDR1 SEHNR and CDR2 FQNEAQ (reference sequence).

The rearrangement links TRBV5-8 to TRBJ1-5; D remains ambiguous. The CDR3 sequence is 15 residues long. Per germline, CDR1 SGHTS and CDR2 YDEGEE. V dropped 4 bases and J dropped 4 bases, with 15 bases sitting between them. CDR3 in amino acids: CASSPPGAWNQPQHF. The CDR3, as DNA: TGTGCCAGCAGCCCCCCGGGCGCTTGGAATCAGCCCCAGCATTTT. Full variable domain (rest looked up from reference TRBV5-8 and TRBJ1-5): EAGVTQSPTHLIKTRGQQATLRCSPISGHTSVYWYQQALGLGLQFLLWYDEGEERNRGNFPPRFSGRQFPNYSSELNVNALELEDSALYLCASSPPGAWNQPQHFGDGTRLSIL.

V is TRBV28 and J is TRBJ1-1; 9 positions agree with TRBD1. From germline, CDR1 is MDHEN and CDR2 SYDVKM. The ends lost 5 bases at V and 4 bases at J; junction bases unmatched: 8. The CDR3 spans 15 residues. The CDR3 here is CASSPNRGQGTEAFF. CDR3 nucleotide sequence: TGTGCCAGCAGTCCCAACAGGGGGCAGGGCACTGAAGCTTTCTTT.

Ten or more counts support this clonotype. The chain employs TRBV7-9 and TRBJ2-7, with 14 bases that match TRBD2. V was clipped by 5 bases and J by 2 bases; unmatched bases: 2. Germline V gene data show CDR1 as SEHNR and CDR2 as FQNEAQ (reference sequence). The CDR3 is 15 amino acids. The CDR3, as DNA: TGTGCCAGCAGCCAGACTAGCGGGAGGGCCTACGAGCAGTACTTC. It encodes CASSQTSGRAYEQYF.

The chain couples TRBV6-5 to TRBJ2-7; 9 bases match TRBD2. V dropped 6 bases and J dropped 2; count of bases not matched to a gene: 17. CDR1 is MNHEY, CDR2 SVGAGI, per germline. This CDR3 has 18 residues. The CDR3 is CASRYMGLLAGLTYEQYF. CDR3 DNA sequence: TGTGCCAGCAGGTATATGGGGCTCCTAGCGGGACTTACCTACGAGCAGTACTTC.

This clonotype was recorded once. This may be a read error: a much more frequent sequence differs by one nucleotide. This chain uses TRBV4-1 with TRBJ1-2; tentatively, D is TRBD1 (5 bases). V lost 4 bases and J lost 4, with 16 bases in between. The germline V gene has CDR1 MGHRA and CDR2 YSYEKL. The CDR3 is 15 residues long. CDR3 bases: TGCGCCAGCAGCCTCCAATGGGGGGGACCCTATGGCTACACCTTC. It encodes CASSLQWGGPYGYTF.

This chain connects TRBV12-3 or TRBV12-4 to TRBJ2-5, with TRBD1 matching 9 bases. J was trimmed by 2 bases and V by 5 bases; bases with no gene match: 9. The CDR3 has 16 amino acids. CDR3 in amino acids: CASSARRDRAQETQYF. In DNA form, the CDR3 reads TGTGCCAGCAGTGCCCGGCGGGACAGGGCACAAGAGACCCAGTACTTC.

The chain carries TRBV25-1 and TRBJ1-1, with D possibly matching TRBD1 (6 bases). Germline V gene sequence: CDR1 MGHDK, CDR2 SYGVNS. V was clipped by 0 bases and J by 3 bases, with 17 bases between them. The CDR3 totals 17 residues. The DNA for the CDR3 is TGTGCCAGCAGTGAATACCTTCTGGACAGATCCCACACTGAAGCTTTCTTT. This translates into CASSEYLLDRSHTEAFF.